This T cell receptor beta chain was sequenced in a study of blood T cell repertoires in COVID-19. Cohort 3 recovered donors had two negative PCRs, clearance, or symptom resolution. V was pared by 0 bases and J by 8 bases, with 2 bases of the junction left unmatched. Germline V CDR1 and CDR2: SGHDT, YYEEEE. The CDR3 sequence is 13 residues long. The assay was immunoSEQ multiplex PCR, and TCRdb's table has in-frame clones only and misses some. Of about 240,000 clones listed, more than 85% are singletons. The specimen was PBMCs or T cells enriched from blood (not recorded which). This TCR was sampled from a woman aged 25 to 45 who had recovered from COVID-19. V and J are TRBV5-6 and TRBJ2-1, with TRBD2 matching 7 bases. In nucleotides, the CDR3 is TGTGCCAGCAGCTTGGGCGCGGGAGATGAGCAGTTCTTC. Its translation: CASSLGAGDEQFF.